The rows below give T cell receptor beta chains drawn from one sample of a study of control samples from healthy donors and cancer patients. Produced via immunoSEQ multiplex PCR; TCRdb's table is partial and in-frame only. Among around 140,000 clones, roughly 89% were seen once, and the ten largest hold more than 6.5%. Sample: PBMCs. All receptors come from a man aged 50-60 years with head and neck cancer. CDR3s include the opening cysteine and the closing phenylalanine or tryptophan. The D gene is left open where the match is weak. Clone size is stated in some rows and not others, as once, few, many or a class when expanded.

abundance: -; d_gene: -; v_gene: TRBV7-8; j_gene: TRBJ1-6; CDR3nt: TGTGCCAGCAGCTTAGTAGGACAGCCCCGGAGCTCCTATAATTCACCCCTCCACTTT; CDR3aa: CASSLVGQPRSSYNSPLHF
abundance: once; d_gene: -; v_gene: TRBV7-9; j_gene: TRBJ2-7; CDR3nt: TGTGCCAGCAGCTTAGAACAGGGCTACGAGCAGTACTTC; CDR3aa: CASSLEQGYEQYF
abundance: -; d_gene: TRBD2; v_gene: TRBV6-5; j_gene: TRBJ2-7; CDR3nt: TGTGCCAGCAGTTATTCCGGGACTAGCGGCTACGAGCAGTACTTC; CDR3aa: CASSYSGTSGYEQYF
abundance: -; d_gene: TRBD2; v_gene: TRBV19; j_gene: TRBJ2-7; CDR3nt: TGTGCCAGTAGTATAGACTCCGTAGCGGGAGGACTCTACGAGCAGTACTTC; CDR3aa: CASSIDSVAGGLYEQYF
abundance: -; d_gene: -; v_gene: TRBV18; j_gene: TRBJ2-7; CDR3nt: TGTGCCAGCTCAGCCTCCGGGGTGTGGACCTACGAGCAGTACTTC; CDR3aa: CASSASGVWTYEQYF
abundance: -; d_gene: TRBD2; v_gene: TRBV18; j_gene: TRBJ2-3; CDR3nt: TGTGCCAGCTCCCCTACTAGCGGGAGCAACACAGATACGCAGTATTTT; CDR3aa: CASSPTSGSNTDTQYF
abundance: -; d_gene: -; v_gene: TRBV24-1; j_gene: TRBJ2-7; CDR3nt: TGTGCCACCAGTGATTTGGGCGAGCAGTACTTC; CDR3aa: CATSDLGEQYF
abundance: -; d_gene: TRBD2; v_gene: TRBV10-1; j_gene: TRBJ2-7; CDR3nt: TGCGCCACCCAGGCGACTAGCGGGGGCTACGAGCAGTACTTC; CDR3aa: CATQATSGGYEQYF
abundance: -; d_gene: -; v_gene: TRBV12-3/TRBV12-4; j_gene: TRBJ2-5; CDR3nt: TGTGCCAGCAGTACGTACAAAGGGGAGACCCAGTACTTC; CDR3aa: CASSTYKGETQYF
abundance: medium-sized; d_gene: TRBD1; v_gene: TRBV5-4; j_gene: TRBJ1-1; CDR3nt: TGTGCCAGCAGCACTCGGGACAGGGCGAATGAAGCTTTCTTT; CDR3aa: CASSTRDRANEAFF
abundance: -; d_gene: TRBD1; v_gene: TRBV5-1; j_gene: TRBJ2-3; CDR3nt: TGCGCCAGCAGCAGGACAGGGGGCGGGCTATTAAATACGCAGTATTTT; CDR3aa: CASSRTGGGLLNTQYF
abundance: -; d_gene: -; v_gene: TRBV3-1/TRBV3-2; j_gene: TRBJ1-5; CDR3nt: TGTGCCAGCAGCCAGGCCCTCGGTCAGCCCCAGCATTTT; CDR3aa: CASSQALGQPQHF
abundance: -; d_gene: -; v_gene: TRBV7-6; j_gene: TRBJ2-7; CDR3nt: TGTGCCAGCAGCTTCCCAGGGGCCGAGCAGTACTTC; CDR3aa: CASSFPGAEQYF
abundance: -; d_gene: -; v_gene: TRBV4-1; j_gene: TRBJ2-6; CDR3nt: TGCGCCAGCAGCCTGAACCCCTCTGGGGCCAACGTCCTGACTTTC; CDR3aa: CASSLNPSGANVLTF
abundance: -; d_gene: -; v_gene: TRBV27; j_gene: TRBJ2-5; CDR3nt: TGTGCCAGCAGTTCCCAGGTGACAGGCCTACAAGAGACCCAGTACTTC; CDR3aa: CASSSQVTGLQETQYF
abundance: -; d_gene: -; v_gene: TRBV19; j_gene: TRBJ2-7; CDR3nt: TGTGCCAGTAGTTGGGACGAGGGCTCCTACGAGCAGTACTTC; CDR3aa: CASSWDEGSYEQYF
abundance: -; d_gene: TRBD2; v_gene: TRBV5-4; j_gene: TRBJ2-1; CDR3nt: TGTGCCAGCAGCTTGGCCACGGGAGGGCCTTGGATTTACAATGAGCAGTTCTTC; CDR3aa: CASSLATGGPWIYNEQFF
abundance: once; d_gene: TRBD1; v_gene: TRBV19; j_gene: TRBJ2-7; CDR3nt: TGTGCCAGTAGTATAGAGGGACAGGGGTTCTACGAGCAGTACTTC; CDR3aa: CASSIEGQGFYEQYF
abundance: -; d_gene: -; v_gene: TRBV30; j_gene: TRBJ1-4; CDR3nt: TGTGCCTGGAGTGTATCATGGGGGAGCGAACTGTTTTTT; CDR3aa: CAWSVSWGSELFF
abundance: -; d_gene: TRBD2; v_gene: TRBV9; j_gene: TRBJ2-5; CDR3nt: TGTGCCAGCAGCCGTAGGGGAGGACTAGAAGAGACCCAGTACTTC; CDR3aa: CASSRRGGLEETQYF
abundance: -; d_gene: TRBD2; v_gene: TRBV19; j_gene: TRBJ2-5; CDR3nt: TGTGCCAGCAGTATAGGCCCTAGCGGGAGTGAGACCCAGTACTTC; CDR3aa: CASSIGPSGSETQYF
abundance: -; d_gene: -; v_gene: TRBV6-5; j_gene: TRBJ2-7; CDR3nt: TGTGCCAGCAGTTACACCGACAGCTCCTACGAGCAGTACTTC; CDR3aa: CASSYTDSSYEQYF
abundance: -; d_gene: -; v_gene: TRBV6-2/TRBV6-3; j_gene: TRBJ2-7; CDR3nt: TGTGCCAGCAGTCCCCGGGGACACGCCAAGCGCGACTTC; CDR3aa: CASSPRGHAKRDF
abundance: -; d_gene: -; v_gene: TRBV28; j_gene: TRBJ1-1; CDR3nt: TGTGCCAGCAGTTTGGGGGGCTCTAATGAAGCTTTCTTT; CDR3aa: CASSLGGSNEAFF
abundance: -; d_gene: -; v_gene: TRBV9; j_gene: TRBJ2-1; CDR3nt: TGTGCCAGCAGCGTAGAGGCATACAATGAGCAGTTCTTC; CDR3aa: CASSVEAYNEQFF
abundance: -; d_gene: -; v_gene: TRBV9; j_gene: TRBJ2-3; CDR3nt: TGTGCCAGCAGCGTAGAGGCAGTTAGCACAGATACGCAGTATTTT; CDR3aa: CASSVEAVSTDTQYF
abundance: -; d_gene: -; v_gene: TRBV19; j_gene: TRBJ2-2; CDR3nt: TGTGCCAGTAGCCTAGGAGGGGGCGGTTACACCGGGGAGCTGTTTTTT; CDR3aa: CASSLGGGGYTGELFF
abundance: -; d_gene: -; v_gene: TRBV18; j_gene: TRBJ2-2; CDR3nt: TGTGCCAGCTCACCAGGGCTGACGAACACCGGGGAGCTGTTTTTT; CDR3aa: CASSPGLTNTGELFF